This T cell receptor beta chain is drawn from a study of glioma-infiltrating T cells after dendritic cell vaccination. Broader study findings: No direct clonality-survival link was found; a diverse polyclonal response may matter.

This clone appeared a single time. Antigen specificity is unknown. Profiling relied on immunoSEQ multiplex PCR, and the TCRdb table lists in-frame clones only, not all of them. The data hold about 87,000 clones, with roughly 90% observed a single time. This TCR derives from a human donor with glioblastoma. The sample was blood, taken before dendritic cell vaccination.

The CDR3 here is CASSSSGGWQPQHF. CDR3 in DNA: TGTGCCAGCAGCTCGAGCGGAGGCTGGCAGCCCCAGCATTTT. V is TRBV7-9 and J is TRBJ1-5; D is uncertain. There are 14 residues in the CDR3. Looked up from germline, CDR1 is SEHNR and CDR2 is FQNEAQ (reference sequence). Trimming took 4 bases from V and 7 from J, leaving 14 bases between them.